This TCR beta chain was sequenced in a study of cytomegalovirus exposure and HLA in healthy donors (dated by TCRdb to 2016 to 2017). About the study as a whole: In an earlier analysis of fewer than 750 of the donors, around 300 Gb of sequence data and 100 million or so unique TCR beta sequences from about 179 million T cells were reported. Across some 400 genotyped donors of the cohort, an average of approximately 240,000 unique TCR beta nucleotide sequences per donor were sequenced, and roughly a sixth of those sequences were non-productive. In a later analysis, previously published TCR beta repertoires from more than 500 donors were re-analyzed and high-resolution HLA genotyping was added so that TCR occurrence patterns could be studied. The study used immunosequencing to profile the T cell repertoires of approximately 640 subjects and linked those repertoires to cytomegalovirus serostatus. To decide whether each TCR beta V gene segment behaved as functional or pseudogenic, an earlier analysis of over 500 of the donors relied on high-throughput TCR beta sequencing. In the later analysis, no new phenotypic data were used to find candidate immune exposures; instead, reliance was placed on TCR beta sequences and their occurrence across donors. Donor age, sex, ethnicity and CMV serostatus were compiled alongside the repertoire data. All discovery cohort repertoires had been generated using a single sequencing platform. Of the 398 genotyped donors, 75% to 85% were placed in the genetic ancestry cluster associated with self-reported Caucasian donors. The study aimed to test whether signatures of past pathogen exposure could be identified by cataloging public T cell receptors. To predict cytomegalovirus infection status, the study brought together high-throughput TCR immunosequencing, statistical association of individual TCRs with disease status, and machine learning. Roughly 5 DR-DQ haplotypes were treated as single units for association and clustering because of strong linkage in the cohort. In a later genetic analysis, genome-wide SNP genotypes for about three fifths of the roughly 670 donors were used, and that subset was treated as a discovery cohort. HLA typing covered class I and class II loci at four-digit resolution. An early release covering roughly 580 HLA-typed donors comprised approximately 290 gigabases of sequencing data and roughly 86 million unique TCR sequences. The number of typed donors differed by locus: about 629-630 for A, B, C, DRB1 and DQB1; approximately 520 for DQA1; approximately 610 for DPA1; and some 430 for DPB1. In addition to the first cohort of approximately 670 subjects, a separate validation cohort of under 150 different subjects was used.

Turning to this clone: There is no known antigen for this receptor. The sample holds no much larger clone one base away, and base qualities are not on file.

Preparation of the library involved the immunoSEQ multiplex PCR assay. For the multiplex PCR, a mixture combining 60 forward primers for TCR Vbeta segments and 13 reverse primers for TCR Jbeta segments was used. The CDR3 region of rearranged TCR beta genes was amplified from genomic DNA by a multiplex PCR assay. The amplified TCR beta libraries were sequenced on the Illumina HiSeq System as 87-base-pair reads. Turning to the authors' computational methods: A later analysis tallied roughly 80 million unique TCR beta chains across the 666 repertoires, and around 12 million of those chains were shared by two or more donors. Raw reads were error-corrected and collapsed into unique sequences by a nearest-neighbor algorithm in which closely related sequences were merged to remove PCR and sequencing errors. V, D and J gene segments were assigned by aligning CDR3 sequences to IMGT reference sequences. For a sequence to be retained, at least a six-nucleotide match to both a V gene segment and a J gene segment was required. Rearrangements were called productive when the CDR3 lacked stop codons and stayed in frame with V and J; all others were non-productive. Following IMGT convention, CDR3 was defined as the stretch from the second conserved V-encoded cysteine up to the conserved J-encoded phenylalanine. The earlier analysis of roughly 590 of the donors excluded any sequence lacking an unambiguous match to a single V gene segment. An earlier analysis of almost 600 of the donors classified V segments as functional when productive rearrangements were above 56.7% and as segregating when the standard deviation between donors was above 5%. A statistical classification framework was built to diagnose cytomegalovirus status from the catalog of TCR beta chain sequences. In a later analysis, V and J genes were assigned by comparing TCR nucleotide sequences against IMGT/GENE-DB human TR gene sequences. A later analysis assigned CDR3 sequences and most-parsimonious VDJ recombination scenarios with the TCRdist pipeline. In a later analysis, each TCR beta chain was defined by its CDR3 amino acid sequence together with its V-gene family, and reads lacking a unique V-gene family were excluded. As a way to deal with suspected cross-contamination and a sequencing artifact, a later analysis dropped over 550 nucleotide sequences that were highly shared and had low generation probability. For each public chain, a later analysis derived a clonal expansion index from normalized ranks of inferred template counts within each repertoire. In a later analysis, generation probabilities were computed using a VDJ recombination model fitted to out-of-frame rearrangements, and the results were checked against IGoR. In a later analysis, TCR-TCR, TCR-HLA and TCR-CMV co-occurrence was scored with hypergeometric tests, and a repertoire-size bias correction was applied to TCR pairs. To estimate false discovery rates, a later analysis permuted the HLA or CMV assignments 20 times. In a later analysis, co-occurring TCRs were grouped using DBSCAN, with TCRdist sequence similarity added in when clustering inside HLA-allele-positive subsets. For co-occurrence clustering, repertoires with fewer than 30,000 or more than 120,000 public chains were excluded, along with a handful of repertoires with anomalous nucleotide sharing. In TCRdb, the immuneACCESS table is reduced to in-frame sequences with V and J assigned. These tables do not hold every clone; where another copy was compared, an unresolved V gene accounts for under half, and the others remain unexplained. That table furnishes V, J and clone size, whereas the DNA furnished D and trimming. Counted in this sample were over 150,000 clones; around 68% of them appeared once. The top ten constitute 2% to 2.5% of the sample.

General findings and caveats noted by the study authors: In a later analysis, several top co-occurrence clusters were reported to appear linked to parvovirus B19, influenza, CMV and Epstein-Barr virus. In a later analysis, some 18,000 TCR beta sequences were associated with specific HLA alleles at a false discovery rate of 0.05. Sequencing depth was assumed to be roughly uniform across donors in the presence/absence analyses, though that assumption may not hold. It was suggested by the authors that the approach could potentially be generalized to other disease states and immunological phenotypes. Because HLA typing was missing for some donors at each locus, association tests included only the typed subset. A later analysis found that HLA-associated TCR beta chains were more clonally expanded and had lower generation probabilities than equally common non-associated chains. Broadly in line with IMGT annotations, most TCR beta V segments showed up in productive rearrangements about 90% or about 30% of the time in an earlier analysis of approximately 640 of the donors. For the cohort, immune exposure information was limited to CMV serostatus. A further reported finding was that TCR beta sequences accurately predicted the HLA-A and HLA-B alleles for most subjects in the first cohort. In a later genetic analysis, fewer N-insertions in productive TCRs were reported among donors in an Asian-associated ancestry cluster than the 666-donor mean. The study gave a list of under 200 TCR beta chains associated with cytomegalovirus. Only TCR beta chains were sequenced in this cohort, and the absence of alpha or paired-chain data limited detectable features. Three of the identified cytomegalovirus-associated TCR beta chains were confirmed in vitro to be specific for cytomegalovirus antigens. In a later analysis, the rate of TCR association differed among HLA loci, with DRB1 alleles having the most associated TCRs and HLA-C alleles having the fewest. Most TCR sequences were observed very rarely across donors, whereas some public TCRs were present in many individuals. The earlier analysis of about 600 of the donors excluded some 15 rarely observed V segments, including chromosome 9 orphons, because counts were too low. The sequencing pipeline was judged likely to have produced a cluster of highly shared sequence variants as a technical artifact. An association between a missense DCLRE1C variant and V-gene and J-gene trimming of TCR beta chains was found in a later genetic analysis and replicated in an independent cohort. Cytomegalovirus status was reported to be diagnosed by the classifier with high specificity and sensitivity in both the original and validation cohorts. According to a later analysis, most CMV-associated TCR beta chains appeared to be HLA-restricted, and the HLA associations seemed to be driven largely by CMV exposure. When HLA alleles, especially DR and DQ, strongly co-occurred, TCR associations were difficult to assign to individual alleles. Linkage disequilibrium might explain the correlated functional status among segregating V segments, but an unknown experimental factor could not be excluded.

The cohort was made up of approximately 670 healthy bone marrow donors. All cohort members were sampled while nominally healthy, although unrecorded immune exposures were likely present. The donor was CMV seronegative and was included in the group of over 300 seronegative cohort members. A peripheral blood sample was provided by each donor, and peripheral blood mononuclear cells were used for TCR beta sequencing. The Qiagen DNeasy Blood Extraction Kit was used to extract genomic DNA from the blood cell samples. Sequenced sample: PBMCs. The receptor's source is a man under 40 in good health and CMV-seronegative.

The encoded CDR3 is CASTRTGFTGELFF. The bases are TGTGCCAGCACCCGGACAGGGTTCACCGGGGAGCTGTTTTTT. This sequence uses TRBV6-5 and TRBJ2-2; 8 middle bases align to TRBD1. Looking up the germline V gene yields CDR1 MNHEY and CDR2 SVGAGI. The CDR3 runs 14 amino acids, cysteine and phenylalanine included. The CDR3 DNA has 42 bases and is translated from base 1. At the junction V is shortened by 7 bases and J by 4 bases; bases outside the gene matches: 5.